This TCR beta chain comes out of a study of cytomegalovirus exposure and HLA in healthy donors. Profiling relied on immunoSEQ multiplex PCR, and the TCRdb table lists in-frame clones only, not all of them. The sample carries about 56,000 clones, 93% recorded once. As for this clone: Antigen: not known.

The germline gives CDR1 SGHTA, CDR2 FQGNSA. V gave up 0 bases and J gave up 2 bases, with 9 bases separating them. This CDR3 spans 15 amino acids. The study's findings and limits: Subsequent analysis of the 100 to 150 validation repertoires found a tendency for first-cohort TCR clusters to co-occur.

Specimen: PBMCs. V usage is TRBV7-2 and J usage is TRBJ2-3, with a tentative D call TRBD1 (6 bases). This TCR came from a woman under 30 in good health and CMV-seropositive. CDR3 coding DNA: TGTGCCAGCAGCTTAGCGGGGGCGGACACAGATACGCAGTATTTT. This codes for CASSLAGADTDTQYF.